A single sample is the source of the 6 T cell receptor beta chains below, sequenced in a study of CD8 T cells in ankylosing spondylitis. TCRdb used MiXCR to reprocess the 5' RACE reads, holding one entry per CDR3 protein. The data hold 150,000 to 250,000 distinct CDR3 sequences, with around 13% observed a single time. Sequencing was done on a sample of blood, either unsorted or a sorted T cell fraction (not recorded which). These receptors were taken from a male donor with ankylosing spondylitis or in good health (not recorded which).

This clonotype has at least ten counts. The chain combines TRBV4-1 with TRBJ2-2; 9 positions match TRBD1. The CDR3 consists of 18 residues. Unmatched junction bases numbered 14, after V lost 4 bases and J lost 5 bases. The germline V gene encodes CDR1 MGHRA and CDR2 YSYEKL. The CDR3 sequence: CASSPSGAGQGFTGELFF. CDR3 in DNA: TGCGCCAGCAGCCCCTCAGGGGCGGGACAGGGTTTTACCGGGGAGCTGTTTTTT.

This clonotype has just a few counts. The chain carries TRBV11-2 and TRBJ2-7; D ambiguous. V lost 1 base to trimming and J lost 5 bases, with 6 bases between them. CDR1 and CDR2 (germline): SGHAT, FQNNGV. The CDR3 runs 12 residues. The CDR3 sequence is CASSLGDHEQYF. The CDR3 nucleotides read TGTGCCAGCAGCTTAGGAGACCACGAGCAGTACTTC.

The chain recombines TRBV7-9 with TRBJ2-1; tentative D call: TRBD1 (5 bases). There are 15 residues in the CDR3. V lost 2 bases and J 6 bases, leaving 14 bases between the germline ends. CDR1 and CDR2 (germline): SEHNR, FQNEAQ (reference sequence). CDR3 DNA: TGTGCCAGCAGCTTAAGTAGGGGATTGATCAATGAGCAGTTCTTC. Protein: CASSLSRGLINEQFF.

This sequence joins TRBV30 and TRBJ1-2, with TRBD1 as a possible D gene (6 bases). The V and J ends lost 4 bases and 7 bases respectively, with 13 bases between them. The CDR3 sequence is 12 residues long. Per the germline V gene, CDR1 is GTSNPN and CDR2 is SVGIG (reference sequence). The CDR3 loop is CAWTARTAGYTF. The CDR3 DNA reads TGTGCCTGGACGGCTCGGACAGCTGGCTACACCTTC. Full variable domain (missing parts from reference TRBV30 and TRBJ1-2): SQTIHQWPATLVQPVGSPLSLECTVEGTSNPNLYWYRQAAGRGLQLLFYSVGIGQISSEVPQNLSASRPQDRQFILSSKKLLLSDSGFYLCAWTARTAGYTFGSGTRLTVV.

This clonotype was counted between two and nine times. The rearrangement joins TRBV5-5 to TRBJ1-2; D gene uncertain. V was shortened by 0 bases and J by 8 bases, with 14 bases between the two germline ends. Germline V lookup: CDR1 SGHKS, CDR2 YYEKEE (reference sequence). The CDR3 spans 14 residues. The CDR3, as DNA: TGTGCCAGCAGCTTGGAGGGAACTCGATACGGCTACACCTTC. This sequence encodes CASSLEGTRYGYTF.

The CDR3 DNA reads as TGTGCCAGCAGCGAGATGGACAGGGGGTTTAATACGCAGTATTTT. It encodes CASSEMDRGFNTQYF. This chain joins TRBV7-2 and TRBJ2-3; 10 positions match TRBD1. V shed 5 bases and J 7 bases; nucleotides not matched to a gene: 9. This CDR3 has 15 residues. The germline V gene encodes CDR1 SGHTA and CDR2 FQGNSA.